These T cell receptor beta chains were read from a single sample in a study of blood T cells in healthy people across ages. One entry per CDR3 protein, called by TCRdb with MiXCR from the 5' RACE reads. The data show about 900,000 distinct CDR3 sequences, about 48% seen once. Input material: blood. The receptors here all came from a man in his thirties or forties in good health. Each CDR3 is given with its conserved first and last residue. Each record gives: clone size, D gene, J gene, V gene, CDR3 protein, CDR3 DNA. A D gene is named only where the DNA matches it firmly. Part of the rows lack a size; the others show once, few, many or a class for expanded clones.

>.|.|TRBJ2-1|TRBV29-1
CSGGVYNEQFF
TGCAGCGGGGGAGTATACAATGAGCAGTTCTTC
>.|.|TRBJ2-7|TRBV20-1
CSASLGQQISYEQYF
TGCAGTGCTAGCCTCGGACAGCAAATTTCCTACGAGCAGTACTTC
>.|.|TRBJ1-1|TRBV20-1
CSARDGQLNTEAFF
TGCAGTGCTAGAGACGGACAGCTGAACACTGAAGCTTTCTTT
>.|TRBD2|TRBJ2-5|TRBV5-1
CASSFAPSGVLNEQYF
TGCGCCAGCAGCTTTGCTCCTAGCGGGGTTCTCAATGAGCAGTACTTC
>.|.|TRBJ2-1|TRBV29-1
CSVKGLPASNIGYNEQFF
TGCAGCGTTAAGGGACTGCCGGCTTCGAACATAGGATACAATGAGCAGTTCTTC
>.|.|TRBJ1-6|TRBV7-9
CASSLSSPLHF
TGTGCCAGCAGCTTATCATCGCCCCTCCACTTT
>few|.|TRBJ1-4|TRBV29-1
CSVEGGPGVNEKLFF
TGCAGCGTTGAAGGAGGCCCAGGGGTGAATGAAAAACTGTTTTTT
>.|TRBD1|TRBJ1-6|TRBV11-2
CASSSDRASPLHF
TGTGCCAGCAGCTCAGACAGGGCTTCACCCCTCCACTTT
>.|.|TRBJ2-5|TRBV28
CASSDRQVEETQYF
TGTGCCAGCAGTGACCGACAGGTCGAAGAGACCCAGTACTTC
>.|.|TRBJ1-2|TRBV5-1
CASSIEGGRIYGYTF
TGCGCCAGCAGCATTGAAGGGGGACGGATCTATGGCTACACCTTC
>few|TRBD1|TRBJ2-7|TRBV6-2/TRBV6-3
CASSYVLTGVVLDREQYF
TGTGCCAGCAGTTACGTGTTGACAGGGGTGGTTTTGGATCGCGAGCAGTACTTC
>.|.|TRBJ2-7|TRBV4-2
CASSQDHPSYEQYF
TGTGCCAGCAGCCAAGATCACCCCTCCTACGAGCAGTACTTC
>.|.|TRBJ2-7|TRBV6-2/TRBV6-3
CASTGASYEQYF
TGTGCCAGCACTGGGGCCTCCTACGAGCAGTACTTC
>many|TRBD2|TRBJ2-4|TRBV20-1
CSARRTSGGASNIQYF
TGCAGTGCTAGACGGACTAGCGGGGGGGCCTCGAACATTCAGTACTTC
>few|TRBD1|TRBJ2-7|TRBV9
CASSVSGQGFYEQYF
TGTGCCAGCAGCGTGTCCGGACAGGGGTTCTACGAGCAGTACTTC